This is a list of T cell receptor beta chains from one sample in a study of cytomegalovirus exposure and HLA in healthy donors. This table comes from immunoSEQ multiplex PCR, and its TCRdb copy is limited to in-frame clones, with some not included. The sample gives roughly 120,000 clones, about nine tenths of which show up once; more than 2% is in the top ten. Material: PBMCs. The receptor set was obtained from a woman under 30 in good health and CMV-seronegative. Each CDR3 is given with its conserved first and last residue. The D gene is left open where the match is weak. Not all rows give a size; the values are once, few, many and, for expanded clones, a class.

TRBD2	few	TRBV7-7	TRBJ2-1	CASSLIGTRGFRFF	TGTGCCAGCAGCTTAATCGGGACTAGAGGGTTCAGGTTCTTC
NA	NA	TRBV28	TRBJ2-6	CASSLANKHSTGANVLTF	TGTGCCAGCAGTTTAGCTAATAAACACAGCACTGGGGCCAACGTCCTGACTTTC
NA	NA	TRBV15	TRBJ1-1	CATSRKGLSTEAFF	TGTGCCACCAGCAGAAAGGGGTTAAGCACTGAAGCTTTCTTT
NA	NA	TRBV30	TRBJ1-6	CAWSPPWAGAVGSPLHF	TGTGCCTGGAGTCCCCCCTGGGCAGGGGCAGTCGGTTCACCCCTCCACTTT
NA	NA	TRBV25-1	TRBJ2-5	CASSPTGGRSGGMETQYF	TGTGCCAGCTCCCCGACAGGGGGCCGAAGCGGGGGGATGGAGACCCAGTACTTC
TRBD1	NA	TRBV4-3	TRBJ2-4	CASSHSDRGKGDIQYF	TGCGCCAGCAGCCACTCGGACAGGGGCAAGGGGGACATTCAGTACTTC
TRBD1	once	TRBV4-3	TRBJ2-7	CASSRHRGEEDYEQYF	TGCGCCAGCAGCCGTCACAGGGGCGAAGAAGACTACGAGCAGTACTTC
NA	few	TRBV11-2	TRBJ2-1	CASSQVRDNEQFF	TGTGCCAGCAGCCAAGTGCGAGACAATGAGCAGTTCTTC
NA	NA	TRBV5-6	TRBJ1-1	CASSVGGLNTEAFF	TGTGCCAGCAGCGTGGGGGGCCTGAACACTGAAGCTTTCTTT
NA	NA	TRBV7-9	TRBJ1-1	CASSFPQTQATEAFF	TGTGCCAGCAGCTTCCCACAAACACAGGCCACTGAAGCTTTCTTT
TRBD1	NA	TRBV15	TRBJ1-1	CATSRDQGVSFTTEAFF	TGTGCCACCAGCAGAGATCAGGGGGTCAGCTTCACCACTGAAGCTTTCTTT
NA	NA	TRBV18	TRBJ1-1	CASSPSDSLNTEAFF	TGTGCCAGCTCACCATCGGACAGCTTGAACACTGAAGCTTTCTTT
TRBD1	once	TRBV15	TRBJ2-3	CATSSPEGADTQYF	TGTGCCACCAGCAGTCCAGAGGGGGCGGATACGCAGTATTTT
TRBD2	once	TRBV9	TRBJ2-3	CASSVEGRATDTQYF	TGTGCCAGCAGCGTAGAGGGGAGGGCCACAGATACGCAGTATTTT
TRBD1	NA	TRBV5-1	TRBJ1-2	CASSSTGGSGGYTF	TGCGCCAGCAGCTCGACAGGGGGTTCTGGTGGCTACACCTTC
NA	NA	TRBV27	TRBJ2-1	CASSLFGAGEQFF	TGTGCCAGCAGTTTATTCGGGGCGGGGGAGCAGTTCTTC
NA	once	TRBV5-6	TRBJ1-1	CASSLWGLETEAFF	TGTGCCAGCAGCTTGTGGGGGCTTGAAACTGAAGCTTTCTTT
TRBD2	NA	TRBV7-9	TRBJ2-7	CASSAYPQREVVHEQYF	TGTGCCAGCAGCGCCTACCCCCAGCGGGAGGTGGTCCACGAGCAGTACTTC
NA	NA	TRBV28	TRBJ2-7	CASRGKEGSYEQYF	TGTGCCAGCAGGGGGAAGGAGGGCTCCTACGAGCAGTACTTC
TRBD2	NA	TRBV11-3	TRBJ2-3	CASSFGGAETDTQYF	TGTGCCAGCAGCTTCGGGGGGGCTGAGACAGATACGCAGTATTTT
TRBD2	few	TRBV28	TRBJ2-1	CASSLDSGSGNEQFF	TGTGCCAGCAGTTTAGATAGCGGGAGTGGGAATGAGCAGTTCTTC
TRBD1	NA	TRBV28	TRBJ1-1	CASSLAQGAVAEAFF	TGTGCCAGCAGTTTAGCGCAGGGGGCTGTGGCTGAAGCTTTCTTT
NA	NA	TRBV6-1	TRBJ1-2	CASSEAQGYRGYTF	TGTGCCAGCAGTGAAGCACAGGGATACAGAGGCTACACCTTC
NA	NA	TRBV7-2	TRBJ2-5	CASGLETQYF	TGTGCCAGCGGACTAGAGACCCAGTACTTC
NA	few	TRBV7-3	TRBJ2-7	CASSSPPSYEQYF	TGTGCCAGCAGCTCTCCCCCCTCCTACGAGCAGTACTTC
NA	NA	TRBV7-6	TRBJ2-2	CASSLALASTGELFF	TGTGCCAGCAGCTTAGCGTTGGCCAGCACCGGGGAGCTGTTTTTT
NA	NA	TRBV2	TRBJ1-1	CASSQGGYPEAFF	TGTGCCAGCAGCCAAGGAGGTTACCCGGAAGCTTTCTTT
NA	NA	TRBV18	TRBJ1-1	CASSPDTLNTEAFF	TGTGCCAGCTCACCTGACACACTCAACACTGAAGCTTTCTTT
NA	NA	TRBV6-5	TRBJ1-1	CASSSVSMNTEAFF	TGTGCCAGCAGTTCGGTATCAATGAACACTGAAGCTTTCTTT
NA	NA	TRBV5-8	TRBJ1-2	CASGGLNRYGYTF	TGTGCCAGTGGGGGACTGAACCGGTATGGCTACACCTTC
TRBD1	NA	TRBV7-9	TRBJ1-1	CASSPPRGDTEAFF	TGTGCCAGCAGCCCCCCCAGGGGGGACACTGAAGCTTTCTTT
TRBD1	once	TRBV5-5	TRBJ2-3	CASRAGQGSTDTQYF	TGTGCCAGCAGAGCCGGACAGGGGAGCACAGATACGCAGTATTTT
NA	NA	TRBV7-2	TRBJ2-7	CASSLSTFSSYEQYF	TGTGCCAGCAGCTTATCCACATTCAGCTCCTACGAGCAGTACTTC
TRBD2	NA	TRBV15	TRBJ2-1	CATSSLLNLAASYNEQFF	TGTGCCACCAGCAGTCTCCTCAATCTAGCGGCCTCCTACAATGAGCAGTTCTTC
TRBD1	NA	TRBV5-1	TRBJ2-7	CASSLNGQGAYFSYEQYF	TGCGCCAGCAGCTTGAACGGACAGGGGGCCTACTTCTCCTACGAGCAGTACTTC
NA	NA	TRBV18	TRBJ2-7	CASSPRFGQEDYEQYF	TGTGCCAGCTCACCTCGGTTTGGTCAGGAGGACTACGAGCAGTACTTC
NA	NA	TRBV5-4	TRBJ2-2	CASSLRGLSGELFF	TGTGCCAGCAGCCTCAGGGGATTAAGCGGGGAGCTGTTTTTT
TRBD1	NA	TRBV18	TRBJ1-1	CASSWDSMNTEAFF	TGTGCCAGCTCGTGGGACAGTATGAACACTGAAGCTTTCTTT
TRBD2	NA	TRBV28	TRBJ2-7	CASSLYPVAGMAYEQYF	TGTGCCAGCAGTTTGTATCCCGTAGCGGGAATGGCCTACGAGCAGTACTTC
TRBD2	NA	TRBV4-2	TRBJ2-1	CASSQDPSGGADEQFF	TGTGCCAGCAGCCAAGATCCTAGCGGGGGGGCCGATGAGCAGTTCTTC
NA	NA	TRBV7-6	TRBJ2-2	CASSFWSGPGELFF	TGTGCCAGCAGCTTTTGGTCAGGGCCCGGGGAGCTGTTTTTT
TRBD2	once	TRBV11-2	TRBJ2-3	CASSSGLGADTQYF	TGTGCCAGCAGCTCCGGACTAGGAGCAGATACGCAGTATTTT
TRBD2	NA	TRBV10-3	TRBJ2-5	CAIRNDQAGGPETQYF	TGTGCCATCAGGAATGACCAAGCGGGAGGGCCAGAGACCCAGTACTTC
TRBD1	NA	TRBV29-1	TRBJ2-3	CSVNKGTGADTQYF	TGCAGCGTTAACAAGGGGACAGGGGCGGATACGCAGTATTTT
TRBD1	few	TRBV5-1	TRBJ2-2	CASSAGQGSNTGELFF	TGCGCCAGCAGCGCCGGACAGGGTTCGAACACCGGGGAGCTGTTTTTT
NA	NA	TRBV7-2	TRBJ2-3	CASSLGLLANTQYF	TGTGCCAGCAGCTTAGGGTTATTGGCAAATACGCAGTATTTT
TRBD2	once	TRBV27	TRBJ2-1	CASGASGRGNEQFF	TGTGCCAGCGGGGCTAGCGGGAGAGGAAATGAGCAGTTCTTC
NA	few	TRBV19	TRBJ2-7	CASSMSGYEQYF	TGTGCCAGTAGTATGAGCGGTTACGAGCAGTACTTC
NA	NA	TRBV28	TRBJ1-5	CASRLRQSWSSSNQPQHF	TGTGCCAGCAGACTTAGACAGAGTTGGTCTTCGAGCAATCAGCCCCAGCATTTT
NA	NA	TRBV19	TRBJ1-1	CASRSQGTWTEAFF	TGTGCCAGTAGAAGCCAGGGTACCTGGACTGAAGCTTTCTTT
NA	once	TRBV30	TRBJ2-1	CAGSHSSYNEQFF	TGTGCCGGGAGTCATAGCTCCTACAATGAGCAGTTCTTC
TRBD1	once	TRBV27	TRBJ1-6	CASRGTGQLNSPLHF	TGTGCCAGCAGGGGTACGGGACAGCTTAATTCACCCCTCCACTTT
NA	NA	TRBV10-3	TRBJ1-5	CAISTENQPQHF	TGTGCCATCAGTACAGAGAATCAGCCCCAGCATTTT
NA	NA	TRBV14	TRBJ2-5	CASSQDRPRAETQYF	TGTGCCAGCAGCCAAGATAGGCCCAGGGCGGAGACCCAGTACTTC